Reported below is one TCR beta chain. No antigen is known for it. The data were taken from a study of shared clonotypes between healthy human individuals. Study context: A couple of women and three men aged 18 to 49 made up the donors.

With V trimmed by 0 bases and J by 4 bases, 10 bases remained unmatched. The CDR3 spans 17 residues. Looked up from germline, CDR1 is LNHNV and CDR2 is YYDKDF (reference sequence). At deep level, the assay was performed. Clones were read by immunoSEQ multiplex PCR, and TCRdb kept only the in-frame ones, dropping some. The data contain about 990,000 clones, around three quarters of them singletons. Overall study results and limits: Memory subsets generally showed lower estimated richness than naive subsets. It was observed that approximately 5% of naive CD4 clonotypes were shared across several donors.

The sequence derives from a man younger than 35 in good health. Some clones in this sample may be carry-over from other donors' samples. Sequenced: memory CD4+ T cells from PBMCs. Subset defined: CD45RA-negative fraction. J is TRBJ2-7 and V is TRBV15; 9 bases match TRBD1. CDR3 in DNA: TGTGCCACCAGCAGAGATCGGGGGACAGGGAGATCTTACGAGCAGTACTTC. Amino acids: CATSRDRGTGRSYEQYF.